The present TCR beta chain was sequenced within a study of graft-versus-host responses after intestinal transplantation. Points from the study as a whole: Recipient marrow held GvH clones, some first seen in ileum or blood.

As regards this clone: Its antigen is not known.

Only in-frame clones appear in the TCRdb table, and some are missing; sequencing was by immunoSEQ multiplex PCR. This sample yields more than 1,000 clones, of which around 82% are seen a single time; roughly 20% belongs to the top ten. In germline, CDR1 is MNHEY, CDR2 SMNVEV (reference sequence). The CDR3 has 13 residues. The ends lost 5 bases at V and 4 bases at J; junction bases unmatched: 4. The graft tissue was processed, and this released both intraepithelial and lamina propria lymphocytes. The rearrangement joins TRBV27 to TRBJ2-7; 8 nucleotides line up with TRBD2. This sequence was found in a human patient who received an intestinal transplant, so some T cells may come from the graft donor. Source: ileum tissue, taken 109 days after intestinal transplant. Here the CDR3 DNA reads TGTGCCAGCAGTCCCGCGGGGGGATACGAGCAGTACTTC. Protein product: CASSPAGGYEQYF.